This T cell receptor beta chain came from a study of human T cells and chemical hapten exposure. About the study: Throughout the approximately 25-week study, diphenylcyclopropenone was applied weekly to the patients' scalps.

This clonotype was observed a handful of times. Time point indicated: pre-sensitization, week 0. Treatment defined: therapeutic diphenylcyclopropenone sensitization with weekly scalp DPC. TCRdb independently ran MiXCR on the RACE reads; one entry per CDR3 protein. The table includes 300,000 to 450,000 distinct CDR3 sequences, 5.1% detected once. This receptor was identified in a woman aged 45-65 years with alopecia areata. Some clones in this sample may be carry-over from other donors' samples. Sequences were derived from whole blood, sampled in connection with sensitization to the hapten diphenylcyclopropenone (DPC).

CDR3 region: CSVQSSGGTEAFF. The CDR3 region has the DNA TGCAGCGTTCAGTCTTCGGGGGGCACTGAAGCTTTCTTT. The V and J genes are TRBV29-1 and TRBJ1-1, with D possibly being TRBD1 (5 bases). The V and J ends lost 5 bases and 4 bases respectively, with 14 bases between them. The CDR3 runs 13 residues. Germline CDR1 and CDR2: SQVTM and ANQGSEA.